These 14 T cell receptor beta chains originate from one sample sequenced in a study of PD-1 blockade in classical Hodgkin lymphoma. Relapse was seen in all patients after autologous stem cell transplantation, and brentuximab vedotin exposure was variable. Sequencing was performed with immunoSEQ multiplex PCR; in TCRdb, only in-frame clones are kept and a portion is missing. The sample holds about 75,000 clones, about 92% seen once. The sample was peripheral blood mononuclear cells (PBMCs), taken at baseline. The receptors here all came from a human donor with classical Hodgkin lymphoma.

The chain links TRBV11-2 to TRBJ2-1; D gene ambiguous. The germline V gene encodes CDR1 SGHAT and CDR2 FQNNGV. The CDR3 is 15 residues long. With 1 base removed from V and 2 bases from J, the gap between germline ends came to 9 bases. CDR3 loop: CASSLVPTPYNEQFF. CDR3 nucleotides: TGTGCCAGCAGCTTAGTACCTACCCCCTACAATGAGCAGTTCTTC.

CDR3 nucleotide sequence: TGTGCCAGCAGTTCAGGGGACACTGAAGCTTTCTTT. Protein sequence: CASSSGDTEAFF. The chain joins TRBV6-5 to TRBJ1-1; D possibly corresponds to TRBD1 (6 bases). From germline, CDR1 is MNHEY and CDR2 SVGAGI. The CDR3 totals 12 residues. Trimming left V 4 bases short and J 3 bases short, with 6 bases between.

The genes are TRBV7-3 and TRBJ1-2, with 8 nucleotides matching TRBD1. The J segment lost 4 bases and the V segment lost 4 bases, leaving 8 bases of the junction unmatched. Germline V gives CDR1 SGHTA, CDR2 FQGTGA. The CDR3 extends over 15 amino acids. The CDR3 coding sequence is TGTGCCAGCAGCTCAGCAGGGGGCAAAGGCTATGGCTACACCTTC. Its protein is CASSSAGGKGYGYTF.

The V and J genes are TRBV9 and TRBJ2-1, with TRBD2 identical over 10 bases. After removal of 3 bases from V and 6 bases from J, the junction contained 9 bases not matched to a gene. CDR1 is SGDLS, CDR2 YYNGEE, per germline. The CDR3 loop spans 16 amino acids. DNA for the CDR3: TGTGCCAGCAGCGGGAGAGCGGGAGGGGGACTCAATGAGCAGTTCTTC. The encoded protein is CASSGRAGGGLNEQFF.

The table lists this clone with a count of one. This rearrangement joins TRBV7-8 to TRBJ2-3; D unclear. The CDR3 is made up of 14 amino acids. Germline V gene sequence: CDR1 SGHVS, CDR2 FQNEAQ. The V and J ends lost 1 base and 3 bases respectively, with 8 bases between them. The CDR3 DNA reads as TGTGCCAGCAGCTTAGTTCAGCTAACAGATACGCAGTATTTT. This codes for CASSLVQLTDTQYF.

This clone has just a few counts. V is TRBV27 and J is TRBJ2-7; 8 bases agree with TRBD1. Germline CDR1 MNHEY, CDR2 SMNVEV (reference sequence). This CDR3 has 15 amino acids. V lost 6 bases to trimming and J lost 0 bases; unmatched junction nucleotides: 7. CDR3 DNA sequence: TGTGCCAGCAGACTACAGGGGGTCAGCTCCTACGAGCAGTACTTC. Translating gives CASRLQGVSSYEQYF.

This sequence joins TRBV27 and TRBJ2-5; tentative D call: TRBD1 (6 bases). The CDR3 has 12 residues. Trimming cost V 4 bases and J 5 bases, with 8 bases left between them. The germline gives CDR1 MNHEY, CDR2 SMNVEV (reference sequence). CDR3 DNA sequence: TGTGCCAGCAGTTCAGGGGATGAGACCCAGTACTTC. Its translation is CASSSGDETQYF.

The V gene is TRBV23-1, the J gene TRBJ2-1; 7 bases map to TRBD2. Being an ORF, TRBV23-1 has a function that is uncertain. With V trimmed by 3 bases and J by 2 bases, 4 bases remained unmatched. This CDR3 has 15 amino acids. CDR3 residues: CASSQGGATYNEQFF. CDR3 bases: TGCGCCAGCAGTCAGGGAGGGGCCACCTACAATGAGCAGTTCTTC.

V is TRBV5-6 and J is TRBJ1-1, with D hard to call. Germline CDR1 and CDR2: SGHDT and YYEEEE. The V and J ends lost 2 bases and 3 bases respectively, with 20 bases between them. CDR3 length equals 17 residues. The CDR3 nucleotides read TGTGCCAGCAGCTTTTTAACGGGGTGGGCGCACCACACTGAAGCTTTCTTT. Translation gives CASSFLTGWAHHTEAFF. Using reference TRBV5-6 and TRBJ1-1 for the parts outside the CDR3, the full variable domain is DAGVTQSPTHLIKTRGQQVTLRCSPKSGHDTVSWYQQALGQGPQFIFQYYEEEERQRGNFPDRFSGHQFPNYSSELNVNALLLGDSALYLCASSFLTGWAHHTEAFFGQGTRLTVV.

This clone was seen a few times. The J gene is TRBJ1-1, the V gene TRBV2; D unclear. Per the germline V gene, CDR1 is SNHLY and CDR2 is FYNNEI. Trimming cost V 0 bases and J 8 bases, with 13 bases left between them. This CDR3 is 14 amino acids long. This CDR3 reads CASSEAGPEREAFF. In DNA, the CDR3 is TGTGCCAGCAGTGAAGCAGGGCCAGAGAGAGAAGCTTTCTTT. Looking up the rest from reference TRBV2 and TRBJ1-1 gives the full variable domain: EPEVTQTPSHQVTQMGQEVILRCVPISNHLYFYWYRQILGQKVEFLVSFYNNEISEKSEIFDDQFSVERPDGSNFTLKIRSTKLEDSAMYFCASSEAGPEREAFFGQGTRLTVV.

V gene TRBV29-1 combines with J gene TRBJ1-1; D is unclear. The germline V gene has CDR1 SQVTM and CDR2 ANQGSEA. The CDR3 spans 13 residues. V shed 4 bases and J shed 0 bases, with 9 bases lying between them. CDR3 coding DNA: TGCAGCGTTGGGGTAAAATTGAACACTGAAGCTTTCTTT. Translated: CSVGVKLNTEAFF. The variable domain in full, with the rest retrieved from reference TRBV29-1 and TRBJ1-1, is SAVISQKPSRDICQRGTSLTIQCQVDSQVTMMFWYRQQPGQSLTLIATANQGSEATYESGFVIDKFPISRPNLTFSTLTVSNMSPEDSSIYLCSVGVKLNTEAFFGQGTRLTVV.

CDR3 bases: TGTGCCAGCAGCTTGGAGGGCGGGACAGGAGAAGAAAAACTGTTTTTT. This sequence encodes CASSLEGGTGEEKLFF. The V gene is TRBV5-5, the J gene TRBJ1-4, with 8 bases matching TRBD1. The J segment lost 8 bases and the V segment lost 0 bases, leaving 9 bases of the junction unmatched. Germline V CDR1 and CDR2: SGHKS, YYEKEE (reference sequence). The CDR3 covers 16 residues.

The genes are TRBV4-3 and TRBJ2-2; 7 bases fit TRBD2. The V segment lost 1 base and the J segment 4 bases; nucleotides outside the gene matches: 6. CDR3 size: 16 residues. Germline-derived CDR1 and CDR2 are LGHNA and YSLEER. The CDR3 DNA sequence: TGCGCCAGCAGCCAAGCAGTCAGGGAGGGCACCGGGGAGCTGTTTTTT. Translation: CASSQAVREGTGELFF.

The chain has TRBV19 and TRBJ1-1; TRBD1 might be the D (5 bases). V was shortened by 0 bases and J by 5 bases, with 19 bases between the two germline ends. The CDR3 has 17 residues. The germline V gene encodes CDR1 LNHDA and CDR2 SQIVND (reference sequence). The CDR3 spells CASSIDWGESASTEAFF. Here the CDR3 DNA reads TGTGCCAGTAGTATAGACTGGGGGGAGTCAGCGTCTACTGAAGCTTTCTTT.